This T cell receptor (beta chain) appears in the sequencing data of a study of Graves' ophthalmopathy and Graves' hyperthyroidism. Notes on the study in general: Most expanded thyroid clonotypes above 0.001 frequency also appeared in blood.

This CDR3 comprises 15 residues. Germline CDR1 and CDR2: MNHEY and SVGAGI. Trimming removed 5 bases from V and 7 bases from J; junction bases left unmatched: 10. As the template, RNA transcripts were used to amplify TCR beta CDR3 regions. The first-round RT-PCR employed HTBI primers together with the Qiagen OneStep RT-PCR kit. A multiplex PCR was then performed as the second round. Via MiXCR, TCRdb re-called the multiplex PCR reads, giving one row per CDR3 protein. The table has about 640,000 distinct CDR3 sequences, just over 40% seen once; the top ten hold more than 2.5%. It was on clinical symptoms, serum thyroxine, TRAb, thyroid ultrasound and orbital computed tomography that diagnosis relied. A remark on this clonotype: As yet, its antigen is unknown.

V is TRBV6-5 and J is TRBJ2-7, with 11 bases lining up with TRBD1. Sequenced input: peripheral blood. This TCR came from an adult man with Graves' ophthalmopathy. The CDR3 here is CASSDGTGGRREQYF. The CDR3 DNA is TGTGCCAGCAGTGATGGGACAGGGGGGCGACGGGAGCAGTACTTC.